This section outlines one T cell receptor beta chain sequence together with its context. These data originate in a study of control samples from healthy donors and cancer patients. This CDR3 has 14 amino acids. Germline assignment: CDR1 SGHDT and CDR2 YYEEEE. V dropped 2 bases and J dropped 1 base, with 9 bases sitting between them. This table comes from immunoSEQ multiplex PCR, and its TCRdb copy is limited to in-frame clones, with some not included. The sample includes about 57,000 clones, approximately 90% seen only once; the top ten take about 0.91%. This receptor was taken from a man aged 25 to 45 with colorectal cancer. The chain is built from TRBV5-6 and TRBJ1-2; tentatively, D is TRBD1 (6 bases). The sequencing input was PBMCs. CDR3 nucleotides: TGTGCCAGCAGCTTCGGGGGCAATAACTATGGCTACACCTTC. This codes for CASSFGGNNYGYTF.